The 9 T cell receptor beta chains presented below share a single source sample, sequenced in a study of cytomegalovirus exposure and HLA in healthy donors. The PCR had 60 Vbeta and 13 Jbeta primers. Sequenced by immunoSEQ multiplex PCR; TCRdb stores in-frame clones only, minus some. The sample has about 180,000 clones, around 75% seen once. The sequencing input was PBMCs. All receptors derive from a female donor in good health and CMV-seronegative.

The CDR3 sequence: CASSRLGETQYF. DNA of the CDR3: TGTGCCAGCAGCCGACTAGGGGAGACCCAGTACTTC. The V and J genes are TRBV7-6 and TRBJ2-5; perhaps TRBD2 as D (6 bases). The CDR3 is 12 amino acids. Germline V gives CDR1 SGHVS, CDR2 FNYEAQ. Trimming removed 5 bases at V and 5 bases at J, with 9 bases between.

V usage is TRBV6-1 and J usage is TRBJ1-2; 10 bases line up with TRBD1. The CDR3 is 14 amino acids. CDR1 and CDR2 (germline): MNHNS, SASEGT. J gave up 6 bases and V 4 bases, and 5 bases lay outside the gene matches. The CDR3 spells CASSVGQGGDGYTF. The CDR3 nucleotides are TGTGCCAGCAGTGTCGGACAGGGGGGAGATGGCTACACCTTC.

CDR3 nucleotides: TGCGCCAGCAGCTACTATATTGCAGCGAACACCGGGGAGCTGTTTTTT. Translated, it gives CASSYYIAANTGELFF. The rearrangement uses TRBV5-1 and TRBJ2-2; no definite D call. V was trimmed by 3 bases and J by 0 bases, leaving 12 bases between them. The CDR3 is made up of 16 amino acids. Germline V CDR1 and CDR2: SGHRS, YFSETQ. The variable domain in full, with the rest retrieved from reference TRBV5-1 and TRBJ2-2, is KAGVTQTPRYLIKTRGQQVTLSCSPISGHRSVSWYQQTPGQGLQFLFEYFSETQRNKGNFPGRFSGRQFSNSRSEMNVSTLELGDSALYLCASSYYIAANTGELFFGEGSRLTVL.

The chain links TRBV6-6 to TRBJ2-3; a possible D gene is TRBD2 (7 bases). CDR1 and CDR2 from the germline V gene are MNHNY and SVGAGI (reference sequence). The CDR3 contains 16 residues. V was clipped by 2 bases and J by 0 bases, with 12 bases between them. CDR3 loop: CASSYRGAASTDTQYF. The CDR3 DNA follows: TGTGCCAGCAGTTACCGGGGGGCTGCTAGCACAGATACGCAGTATTTT.

V and J are TRBV19 and TRBJ1-5; 9 positions agree with TRBD1. Germline values: CDR1 LNHDA, CDR2 SQIVND (reference sequence). Trimming removed 6 bases from V and 3 bases from J; junction bases left unmatched: 9. The CDR3 has 16 residues. For the CDR3, the DNA is TGTGCCAGTAGGATCCGGGACAGGGCCGACAATCAGCCCCAGCATTTT. Amino acids: CASRIRDRADNQPQHF.

The chain joins TRBV14 to TRBJ2-7; possibly TRBD2 for D (6 bases). The V end was cut by 1 base, the J end by 6 bases, with 10 bases between. Per germline, CDR1 SGHDN and CDR2 FVKESK. This CDR3 is built from 13 residues. This chain's CDR3 is CASSQAVGGEQYF. CDR3 DNA: TGTGCCAGCAGCCAAGCAGTCGGGGGCGAGCAGTACTTC.

V and J are TRBV7-9 and TRBJ1-4; D perhaps matches TRBD1 (5 bases). This CDR3 comprises 16 residues. The V end lost 3 bases, the J end lost 2 bases, and 13 bases lay between the germline ends. The germline gives CDR1 SEHNR, CDR2 FQNEAQ (reference sequence). The CDR3 sequence is CASSLGGVWTNEKLFF. The DNA of the CDR3 is TGTGCCAGCAGCTTGGGGGGGGTATGGACTAATGAAAAACTGTTTTTT.

The gene calls are TRBV4-1 and TRBJ1-1, with 9 bases fitting TRBD1. The V gene's germline CDR1 is MGHRA and CDR2 YSYEKL. This CDR3 is built from 16 residues. Trimming at V came to 2 bases and at J to 10 bases, leaving 14 bases not matched to a gene. CDR3 bases: TGCGCCAGCAGCCAATCCAACCGGGGACAGGGCCGCGGAGCTTTCTTT. This translates into CASSQSNRGQGRGAFF.

J is TRBJ2-5 and V is TRBV18, with 9 bases lining up with TRBD1. The CDR3 length is 14 residues. Germline lookup yields CDR1 KGHSH and CDR2 LQKENI. Trimming removed 6 bases from V and 4 bases from J; junction bases left unmatched: 6. In nucleotides, the CDR3 is TGTGCCAGCTCCCAGGGACAGGGCCGAGAGACCCAGTACTTC. Residues: CASSQGQGRETQYF.